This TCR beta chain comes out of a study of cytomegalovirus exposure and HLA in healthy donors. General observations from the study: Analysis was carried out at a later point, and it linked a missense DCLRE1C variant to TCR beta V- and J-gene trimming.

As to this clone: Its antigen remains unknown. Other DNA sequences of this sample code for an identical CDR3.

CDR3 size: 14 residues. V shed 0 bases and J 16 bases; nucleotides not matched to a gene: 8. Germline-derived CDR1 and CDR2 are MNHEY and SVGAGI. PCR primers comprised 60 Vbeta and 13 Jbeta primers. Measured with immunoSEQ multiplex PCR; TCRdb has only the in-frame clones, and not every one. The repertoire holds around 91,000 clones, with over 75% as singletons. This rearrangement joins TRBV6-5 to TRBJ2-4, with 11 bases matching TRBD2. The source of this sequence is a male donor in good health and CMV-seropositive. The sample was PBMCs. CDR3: CASSYSTLAGGLYF. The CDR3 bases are TGTGCCAGCAGTTACTCGACCCTAGCGGGGGGACTCTACTTC.